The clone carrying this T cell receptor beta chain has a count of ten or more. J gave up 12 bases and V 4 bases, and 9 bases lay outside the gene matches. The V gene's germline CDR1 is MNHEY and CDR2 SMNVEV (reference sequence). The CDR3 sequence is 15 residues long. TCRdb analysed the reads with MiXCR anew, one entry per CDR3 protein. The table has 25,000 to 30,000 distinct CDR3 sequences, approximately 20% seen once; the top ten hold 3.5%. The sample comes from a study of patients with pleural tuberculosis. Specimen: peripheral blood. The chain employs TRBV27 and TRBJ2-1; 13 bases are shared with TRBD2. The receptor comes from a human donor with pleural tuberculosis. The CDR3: CASSSGLAGADGQFF. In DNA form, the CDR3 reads TGTGCCAGCAGTTCAGGACTAGCGGGAGCCGATGGGCAGTTCTTC.